This T cell receptor beta chain was retrieved from a study of T cell responses to AZD1222 COVID-19 vaccine. A remark on this clone: Its specificity is not known.

V gave up 0 bases and J gave up 6 bases, with 11 bases separating them. The CDR3 has 15 amino acids. Germline V CDR1 and CDR2: MDHEN, SYDVKM. Overall study results and limits: Nearly half of the spike-specific TCRs reportedly recognize variant regions that carry no mutations. The repertoires were collected only after the peak T cell response. Baseline testing showed seropositivity in only a handful of AZD1222 recipients.

Clones were read by immunoSEQ multiplex PCR, and TCRdb kept only the in-frame ones, dropping some. Found here are some 110,000 clones, 93% of them singletons; the top ten hold 2.5% to 3.5%. Sequencing used peripheral blood, obtained on day 0 of AZD1222 vaccination. This TCR derives from an adult in good health. The chain recombines TRBV28 with TRBJ1-4; D may be TRBD1 (5 bases). The CDR3 region has the DNA TGTGCCAGCAGTTTATGGGGGGGAGGTTATGAAAAACTGTTTTTT. This translates into CASSLWGGGYEKLFF.